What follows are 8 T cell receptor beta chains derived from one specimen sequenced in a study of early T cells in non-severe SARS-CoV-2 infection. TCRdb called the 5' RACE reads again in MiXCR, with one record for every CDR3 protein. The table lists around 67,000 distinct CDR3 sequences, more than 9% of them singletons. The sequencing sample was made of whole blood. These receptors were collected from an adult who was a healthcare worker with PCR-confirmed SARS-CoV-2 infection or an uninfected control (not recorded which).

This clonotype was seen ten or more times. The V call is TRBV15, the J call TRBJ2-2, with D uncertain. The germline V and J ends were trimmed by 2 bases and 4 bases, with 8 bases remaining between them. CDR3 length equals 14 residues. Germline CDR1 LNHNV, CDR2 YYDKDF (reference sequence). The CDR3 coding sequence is TGTGCCACCAGCAGACGCAAGACCACCGGGGAGCTGTTTTTT. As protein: CATSRRKTTGELFF. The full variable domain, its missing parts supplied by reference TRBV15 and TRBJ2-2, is DAMVIQNPRYQVTQFGKPVTLSCSQTLNHNVMYWYQQKSSQAPKLLFHYYDKDFNNEADTPDNFQSRRPNTSFCFLDIRSPGLGDTAMYLCATSRRKTTGELFFGEGSRLTVL.

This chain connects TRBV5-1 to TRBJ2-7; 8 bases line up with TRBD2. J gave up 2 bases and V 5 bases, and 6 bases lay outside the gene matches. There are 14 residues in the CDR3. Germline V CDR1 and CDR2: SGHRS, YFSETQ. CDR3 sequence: CASRTSVSPYEQYF. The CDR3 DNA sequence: TGCGCCAGCAGGACTAGCGTCTCACCCTACGAGCAGTACTTC.

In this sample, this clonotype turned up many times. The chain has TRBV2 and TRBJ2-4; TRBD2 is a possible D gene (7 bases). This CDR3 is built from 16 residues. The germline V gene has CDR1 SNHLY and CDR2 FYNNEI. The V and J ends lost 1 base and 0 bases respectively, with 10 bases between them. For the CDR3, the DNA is TGTGCCAGCAGTGAAGAGGGGGGGCTAGCCAAAAACATTCAGTACTTC. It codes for CASSEEGGLAKNIQYF. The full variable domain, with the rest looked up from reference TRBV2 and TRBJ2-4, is EPEVTQTPSHQVTQMGQEVILRCVPISNHLYFYWYRQILGQKVEFLVSFYNNEISEKSEIFDDQFSVERPDGSNFTLKIRSTKLEDSAMYFCASSEEGGLAKNIQYFGAGTRLSVL.

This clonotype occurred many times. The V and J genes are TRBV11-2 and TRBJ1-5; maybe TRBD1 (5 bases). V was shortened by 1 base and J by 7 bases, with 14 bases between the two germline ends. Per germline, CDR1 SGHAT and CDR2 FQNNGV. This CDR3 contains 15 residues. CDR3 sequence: CASSLAAGWEQPQHF. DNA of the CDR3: TGTGCCAGCAGCTTAGCAGCAGGGTGGGAGCAGCCCCAGCATTTT.

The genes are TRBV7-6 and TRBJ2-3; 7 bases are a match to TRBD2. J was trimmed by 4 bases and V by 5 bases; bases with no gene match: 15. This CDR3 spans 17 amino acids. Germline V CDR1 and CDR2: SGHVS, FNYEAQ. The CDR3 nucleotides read TGTGCCAGCAGCCCCGAGTACGACGCGGGGGAATCAGATACGCAGTATTTT. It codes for CASSPEYDAGESDTQYF.

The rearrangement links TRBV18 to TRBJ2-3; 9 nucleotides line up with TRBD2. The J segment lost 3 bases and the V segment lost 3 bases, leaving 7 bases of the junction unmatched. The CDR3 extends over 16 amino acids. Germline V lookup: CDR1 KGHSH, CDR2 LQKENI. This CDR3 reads CASSPKVAGETDTQYF. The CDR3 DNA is TGTGCCAGCTCACCGAAAGTAGCGGGAGAAACAGATACGCAGTATTTT.

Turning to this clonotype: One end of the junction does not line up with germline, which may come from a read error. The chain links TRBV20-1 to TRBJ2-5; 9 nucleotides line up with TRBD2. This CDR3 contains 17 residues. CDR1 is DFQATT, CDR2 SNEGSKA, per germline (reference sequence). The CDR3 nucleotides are TGCAGTGCTCGAGACGGTCAGGCGGGAGGGCTACAAGAGACCCAGTACTTC. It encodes CSARDGQAGGLQETQYF.

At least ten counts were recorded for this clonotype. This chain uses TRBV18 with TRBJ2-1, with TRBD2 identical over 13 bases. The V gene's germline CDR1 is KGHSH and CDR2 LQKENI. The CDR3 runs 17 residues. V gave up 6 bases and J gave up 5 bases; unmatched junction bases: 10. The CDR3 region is CASSGTSGINFDNEQFF. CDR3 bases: TGTGCCAGCTCGGGGACTAGCGGGATAAACTTCGACAATGAGCAGTTCTTC. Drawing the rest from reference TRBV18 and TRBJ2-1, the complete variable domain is NAGVMQNPRHLVRRRGQEARLRCSPMKGHSHVYWYRQLPEEGLKFMVYLQKENIIDESGMPKERFSAEFPKEGPSILRIQQVVRGDSAAYFCASSGTSGINFDNEQFFGPGTRLTVL.